Listed below are T cell receptor beta chains from one sample, sequenced in a study of blood T cell repertoires in COVID-19. Produced via immunoSEQ multiplex PCR; TCRdb's table is partial and in-frame only. The table lists about 190,000 clones, 85% to 90% of them singletons. The sequenced sample consisted of peripheral blood. All receptors come from a woman in her seventies with COVID-19, enrolled during active disease. Both conserved end residues are part of each CDR3. The D gene is left open where the match is weak. Clone size is shown for a subset of rows, as once, few, many or a class of expanded clone.

cdr3_nt | cdr3_aa | d_call | clone_size | j_call | v_call
TGTGCCAGTAGTACCCTGACAGGGGGTGGATCCGAAGCTTTCTTT | CASSTLTGGGSEAFF | TRBD1 | NA | TRBJ1-1 | TRBV19
TGTGCCAGCAGCTTCGTGGGGGCCATCCAAGAGACCCAGTACTTC | CASSFVGAIQETQYF | NA | NA | TRBJ2-5 | TRBV11-2
TGTGCCAGCAGTCCTCCGGGGGGCCAAGAGACCCAGTACTTC | CASSPPGGQETQYF | TRBD2 | NA | TRBJ2-5 | TRBV27
TGTGCCAGCAGTTTAAGCGGAAACTCCTACGAGCAGTACTTC | CASSLSGNSYEQYF | NA | NA | TRBJ2-7 | TRBV27
TGTGCCAGCAGCCGAACCTCAGCGGGAGGGCCGGGCGATACGCAGTATTTT | CASSRTSAGGPGDTQYF | TRBD2 | NA | TRBJ2-3 | TRBV7-9
TGTGCCTGGAGTGTTAGAGGGGGCTATGGCTACACCTTC | CAWSVRGGYGYTF | NA | NA | TRBJ1-2 | TRBV30
TGTGCCAGCAGCATACGGACGGGGAATGGAAACACCATATATTTT | CASSIRTGNGNTIYF | NA | NA | TRBJ1-3 | TRBV9
TGTGCCAGCAGCGTGTATCCTTTGGGGGCCCGGGAGCAGTTCTTC | CASSVYPLGAREQFF | NA | once | TRBJ2-1 | TRBV9
TGCGCCAGCAGCTCAGAGGGGGCGCGGGGAGAAAAACTGTTTTTT | CASSSEGARGEKLFF | TRBD1 | NA | TRBJ1-4 | TRBV5-1
TGTGCCAGCAGCTTAGCCATAACACTAGCGGGAGGTAGCACAGATACGCAGTATTTT | CASSLAITLAGGSTDTQYF | TRBD2 | NA | TRBJ2-3 | TRBV7-9
TGTGCCAGCAGTTTCACGGACTCGACGGCGGAAGAGCAGTACTTC | CASSFTDSTAEEQYF | NA | NA | TRBJ2-7 | TRBV28
TGCGCCAGCAGCTTCTATTCAGGGGTCGGACAAGAGACCCAGTACTTC | CASSFYSGVGQETQYF | NA | NA | TRBJ2-5 | TRBV5-1
TGTGCCACCTCGGAGGTGGGGGAGCTGTTTTTT | CATSEVGELFF | NA | NA | TRBJ2-2 | TRBV19
TGTGCCAGCAGCTTAGCTGGCAGGGGTGGCAATCAGCCCCAGCATTTT | CASSLAGRGGNQPQHF | NA | NA | TRBJ1-5 | TRBV7-2
TGTGCCTGGAGTGTAGGGCAGGGGTGGTCTGAAAAACTGTTTTTT | CAWSVGQGWSEKLFF | NA | NA | TRBJ1-4 | TRBV30
TGTGCCAGCAGCTTAGTACCCCTTAGACAGGGGGCTTTAGAGACCCAGTACTTC | CASSLVPLRQGALETQYF | TRBD1 | NA | TRBJ2-5 | TRBV7-2
TGTGCCAGCAGCCTCGGGACAGGGTCTAGCAATCAGCCCCAGCATTTT | CASSLGTGSSNQPQHF | TRBD1 | NA | TRBJ1-5 | TRBV3-1/TRBV3-2
TGTGCCAGCAGTTTTACAGGGATATATCAGCCCCAGCATTTT | CASSFTGIYQPQHF | NA | NA | TRBJ1-5 | TRBV28
TGTGCCAGCACCCAAACTCGGGGGGCTTCTGGCTACACCTTC | CASTQTRGASGYTF | NA | NA | TRBJ1-2 | TRBV28
TGTGCCAGTAGTACAGAATTCGGTAATTCACCCCTCCACTTT | CASSTEFGNSPLHF | NA | NA | TRBJ1-6 | TRBV19
TGTGCCAGCAGCTTAACAGACTATGGAAACACCATATATTTT | CASSLTDYGNTIYF | NA | few | TRBJ1-3 | TRBV7-9
TGCAGCGTCGGGACTAGCGGGAGGGGGGATACGCAGTATTTT | CSVGTSGRGDTQYF | TRBD2 | NA | TRBJ2-3 | TRBV29-1
TGCGCCAGCAGCTTGGCCCAGGGAGGTGAAGCTTTCTTT | CASSLAQGGEAFF | NA | NA | TRBJ1-1 | TRBV5-1
TGTGCCAGCGAGTACCAAGAGACCCAGTACTTC | CASEYQETQYF | NA | NA | TRBJ2-5 | TRBV2
TGTGCCAGCAGCTTGGGCAAGGAGACCCAGTACTTC | CASSLGKETQYF | NA | NA | TRBJ2-5 | TRBV7-9
TGTGCCAGTACCCCCGACAGGGTCAATCAGCCCCAGCATTTT | CASTPDRVNQPQHF | TRBD1 | NA | TRBJ1-5 | TRBV19
TGTGCCAGCATCCCCGGGACAGGGTCGAATTCACCCCTCCACTTT | CASIPGTGSNSPLHF | NA | NA | TRBJ1-6 | TRBV21-1
TGTGCCAGCAGCAATGGGCTAACCTACGAGCAGTACTTC | CASSNGLTYEQYF | NA | NA | TRBJ2-7 | TRBV11-2
TGTGCCAGCTCACCGCGGACAGATCCCTACAATGAGCAGTTCTTC | CASSPRTDPYNEQFF | NA | NA | TRBJ2-1 | TRBV18
TGCGCCAGCAGCTTGGAACCGCAACGAGCCCTAGTGTCTTCCTACAATGAGCAGTTCTTC | CASSLEPQRALVSSYNEQFF | NA | NA | TRBJ2-1 | TRBV5-1
TGTGCCACCAGTGACCCGGCCCAAGGGAGGTACGAGCAGTACTTC | CATSDPAQGRYEQYF | NA | NA | TRBJ2-7 | TRBV24-1
TGCAGTGCTAGTAGCGGGAGGGCAATCGGCAATGAGCAGTTCTTC | CSASSGRAIGNEQFF | TRBD2 | NA | TRBJ2-1 | TRBV20-1
TGTGCCATCAGAAGAGGTGGCGCCTCCTACGAGCAGTACTTC | CAIRRGGASYEQYF | NA | NA | TRBJ2-7 | TRBV10-3
TGCAGCGTTGGACGGGGGGAAGAGACCCAGTACTTC | CSVGRGEETQYF | TRBD2 | once | TRBJ2-5 | TRBV29-1
TGTGCCAGCAGCTTCGGGTACTCACCCCTCCACTTT | CASSFGYSPLHF | NA | NA | TRBJ1-6 | TRBV7-2
TGTGCCAGCTACGGGGTTGGTTCACCCCTCCACTTT | CASYGVGSPLHF | NA | NA | TRBJ1-6 | TRBV6-6
TGCGCCAGCAGCTTGGACAGCGGCCGGTATGAGCAGTTCTTC | CASSLDSGRYEQFF | NA | NA | TRBJ2-1 | TRBV5-1
TGTGCCAGCAGGGAGCTAGGGGATATCGTGACCGGGGAGCTGTTTTTT | CASRELGDIVTGELFF | NA | once | TRBJ2-2 | TRBV28
TGTGCCAGCAGTGTTTCGGAGAATAATTCACCCCTCCACTTT | CASSVSENNSPLHF | NA | NA | TRBJ1-6 | TRBV6-4
TGTGCCAGCAGTCCAGGGACAGGGTATAGCAATCAGCCCCAGCATTTT | CASSPGTGYSNQPQHF | TRBD1 | NA | TRBJ1-5 | TRBV27
TGTGCCTGGAGTGAGAGGGGGGGCAGGCAGCCCCAGCATTTT | CAWSERGGRQPQHF | NA | NA | TRBJ1-5 | TRBV30
TGTGCCAGCAGCTCAAGGACTAGCGTGTCTTATGAGCAGTTCTTC | CASSSRTSVSYEQFF | TRBD2 | NA | TRBJ2-1 | TRBV11-3
TGTGCCAGCAGCCAAGATTTAGGAGTGAATGAGCAGTTCTTC | CASSQDLGVNEQFF | NA | NA | TRBJ2-1 | TRBV4-2
TGTGCCAGCAAACAGAACTATGGCTACACCTTC | CASKQNYGYTF | NA | NA | TRBJ1-2 | TRBV6-5
TGTGCCAGCAGTTTGCAGGGGCTATCTTTTCAGCCCCAGCATTTT | CASSLQGLSFQPQHF | NA | NA | TRBJ1-5 | TRBV27
TGTGCCAGCAGCCCCCGGACAGCTAACACCGGGGAGCTGTTTTTT | CASSPRTANTGELFF | NA | NA | TRBJ2-2 | TRBV3-1/TRBV3-2
TGTGCCAGCAGCTTAGGGCAGGAGACCCAGTACTTC | CASSLGQETQYF | NA | NA | TRBJ2-5 | TRBV11-2
TGCAGCGTTGCGGTGGACAGGTTGATGGCTGAAGCTTTCTTT | CSVAVDRLMAEAFF | TRBD1 | NA | TRBJ1-1 | TRBV29-1